Included here is one T cell receptor beta chain sequence, with context. No antigen is known for it. These data originate in a study of T-cell reconstitution after alpha-beta-depleted transplantation in children. Study results and caveats: Some patients owed their high day-60 TCRbeta diversity to surviving recipient T cells and thymic progenitors. Alpha-beta T cells about two months after transplant reportedly derived from several hundred expanded graft clones. Diversity and T-cell counts at one year after transplant derived mostly from new T cells.

Library preparation (for TCRbeta) was performed with unique molecular identifiers. TCRdb fed the PCR reads into MiXCR, producing one record per CDR3 protein. The table shows tens of thousands of distinct CDR3 sequences, with 44% occurring only once. This TCR was sampled from a male patient aged 10 to 17 who had a stem cell transplant for acute lymphoblastic leukemia, so the T cells may come from the graft donor. Sequencing was performed on PBMCs, mostly from graft donor cells, taken 360 days after TCRalphabeta/CD19-depleted stem cell transplant.

The CDR3 DNA reads TGTGCCAGCAGAAAACTGGCGCAAGGGGGGTACGAGCAGTACTTC. This encodes CASRKLAQGGYEQYF. The chain combines TRBV28 with TRBJ2-7; D tentatively fits TRBD1 or TRBD2 (6 bases each). The ends were cut back, 6 bases at V and 4 bases at J, with 19 bases in the middle. This CDR3 has 15 amino acids. Per the germline V gene, CDR1 is MDHEN and CDR2 is SYDVKM.